These T cell receptor beta chains were read from a single sample in a study of T cells in Graves' hyperthyroidism and ophthalmopathy. Via MiXCR, TCRdb re-called the multiplex PCR reads, giving one row per CDR3 protein. The sample holds about 540,000 distinct CDR3 sequences; 40% to 55% are singletons and the top ten take roughly 8.2%. The specimen was peripheral blood or thyroid tissue (not recorded which). These receptors all stem from a woman between 18 and 29 years old with Graves' hyperthyroidism. CDR3s include the opening cysteine and the closing phenylalanine or tryptophan. The order of the fields is CDR3 length, V gene, CDR3 protein.

CDR3 length: 14
V gene: TRBV29-1
CDR3 protein: CSVESPGHHTEAFF

CDR3 length: 15
V gene: TRBV20-1
CDR3 protein: CSARSLPSASYEQYF

CDR3 length: 14
V gene: TRBV7-2
CDR3 protein: CASTPGQGDEKLFF

CDR3 length: 15
V gene: TRBV6-1
CDR3 protein: CASSARTGLNTEAFF

CDR3 length: 16
V gene: TRBV7-8
CDR3 protein: CASSLRDGGWREKLFF

CDR3 length: 15
V gene: TRBV15
CDR3 protein: CATSRSRGGGSTQYF

CDR3 length: 15
V gene: TRBV2
CDR3 protein: CASSYEGVSNQPQHF

CDR3 length: 13
V gene: TRBV7-9
CDR3 protein: CASSAGQYQPQHF

CDR3 length: 12
V gene: TRBV2
CDR3 protein: CASSVMGFGYTF

CDR3 length: 14
V gene: TRBV29-1
CDR3 protein: CSVLRDTSGNTIYF

CDR3 length: 15
V gene: TRBV7-9
CDR3 protein: CASRDRSSSGNTIYF

CDR3 length: 13
V gene: TRBV25-1
CDR3 protein: CASSEAETGELFF

CDR3 length: 17
V gene: TRBV9
CDR3 protein: CASSPSAVGGSNEKLFF

CDR3 length: 14
V gene: TRBV2
CDR3 protein: CASSFAGDRDGYTF

CDR3 length: 14
V gene: TRBV7-9
CDR3 protein: CASSFGQGVEGYTF

CDR3 length: 15
V gene: TRBV2
CDR3 protein: CASSPQGARSQPQHF

CDR3 length: 14
V gene: TRBV5-4
CDR3 protein: CASSLEALPAPLHF

CDR3 length: 14
V gene: TRBV11-1
CDR3 protein: CASSSAGEQETQYF

CDR3 length: 15
V gene: TRBV10-3
CDR3 protein: CAISDGLAGIYEQYF

CDR3 length: 15
V gene: TRBV10-3
CDR3 protein: CAISESGGGLYEQYF

CDR3 length: 13
V gene: TRBV20-1
CDR3 protein: CSANPTSAYEQYF

CDR3 length: 16
V gene: TRBV7-8
CDR3 protein: CASSLGTHFDSYEQYF

CDR3 length: 16
V gene: TRBV7-2
CDR3 protein: CASSCGQGPTNEKLFF

CDR3 length: 15
V gene: TRBV29-1
CDR3 protein: CSVLLTRLGAGELFF

CDR3 length: 14
V gene: TRBV2
CDR3 protein: CASSKTGAHQPQHF

CDR3 length: 12
V gene: TRBV19
CDR3 protein: CASSRRADGYTF